Following are 18 T cell receptor beta chains from one sample sequenced in a study of cytomegalovirus exposure and HLA in healthy donors. Primers for the PCR totalled 60 Vbeta and 13 Jbeta. TCRdb's copy holds only in-frame clones and misses some; the assay was immunoSEQ multiplex PCR. The top ten clones hold roughly 10% of a sample with about 130,000 clones, 80% to 90% of them seen once. What was sequenced was PBMCs. The receptors shown here come from a male donor in good health and CMV-seropositive.

The chain employs TRBV6-6 and TRBJ1-4; no reliable D call. With 6 bases removed from V and 5 bases from J, the gap between germline ends came to 10 bases. Germline V gene sequence: CDR1 MNHNY, CDR2 SVGAGI (reference sequence). This CDR3 region has 13 residues. DNA of the CDR3: TGTGCCAGCAGATCAGGTGTCAATGAAAAACTGTTTTTT. It encodes CASRSGVNEKLFF.

By share, this clone counts as medium-sized. V usage is TRBV6-6 and J usage is TRBJ2-7, with D perhaps TRBD2 (5 bases). Between the trimmed V and J ends, which lost 2 bases and 3 bases, there was a span of 11 bases. The CDR3 consists of 14 residues. Germline V gives CDR1 MNHNY, CDR2 SVGAGI (reference sequence). The CDR3 sequence: CASSYPTRGYEQYF. CDR3 nucleotides: TGTGCCAGCAGTTACCCAACTAGAGGCTACGAGCAGTACTTC.

The chain is built from TRBV30 and TRBJ1-3, with 7 positions matching TRBD1. J gave up 7 bases and V 3 bases, and 12 bases lay outside the gene matches. The CDR3 is made up of 15 amino acids. CDR1 and CDR2 from the germline V gene are GTSNPN and SVGIG (reference sequence). The CDR3 here is CAWSWDRGTSNTIYF. CDR3 bases: TGTGCCTGGAGCTGGGACAGAGGGACATCCAACACCATATATTTT.

The chain uses TRBV29-1 and TRBJ2-7; 9 bases line up with TRBD1. V gave up 6 bases and J gave up 0 bases; unmatched junction bases: 6. The V gene's germline CDR1 is SQVTM and CDR2 ANQGSEA. The length of the CDR3 is 14 residues. CDR3 bases: TGCAGCGTGTCTACAGGGGGCCCCTCCTACGAGCAGTACTTC. Protein: CSVSTGGPSYEQYF.

The rearrangement links TRBV11-2 to TRBJ1-6; D may be TRBD1 (6 bases). The germline V gene has CDR1 SGHAT and CDR2 FQNNGV. Trimming shortened V by 2 bases and J by 8 bases, and 16 bases separated the two germline ends. This CDR3 is built from 16 residues. CDR3 region: CASSLQPDSTHSPLHF. Written as DNA, the CDR3 is TGTGCCAGCAGCTTACAGCCGGACAGCACCCATTCACCCCTCCACTTT.

This sequence joins TRBV19 and TRBJ2-7; D may be TRBD1 (5 bases). V was trimmed by 5 bases and J by 3 bases, leaving 8 bases between them. The CDR3 runs 12 residues. Germline CDR1 and CDR2: LNHDA and SQIVND (reference sequence). CDR3 amino acids: CASSSGFYEQYF. In DNA, the CDR3 is TGTGCCAGTAGTTCAGGGTTCTACGAGCAGTACTTC. Based on the CDR3 plus reference TRBV19 and TRBJ2-7, the full variable domain is DGGITQSPKYLFRKEGQNVTLSCEQNLNHDAMYWYRQDPGQGLRLIYYSQIVNDFQKGDIAEGYSVSREKKESFPLTVTSAQKNPTAFYLCASSSGFYEQYFGPGTRLTVT.

CDR3 sequence (DNA): TGTGCCAGCAGCCACAGACCGGGACTAGCGGGCCTAGGGACAGATACGCAGTATTTT. Translating gives CASSHRPGLAGLGTDTQYF. The chain employs TRBV7-8 and TRBJ2-3; TRBD2 matches 12 bases. Germline trimming cut 5 bases from V and 3 bases from J; bases unmatched to any gene: 15. The CDR3 is 19 residues long. CDR1 is SGHVS and CDR2 is FQNEAQ in the germline V gene.

The chain couples TRBV9 to TRBJ2-5, with 9 bases identical to TRBD1. The CDR3 extends over 15 amino acids. Germline CDR1 reads SGDLS; CDR2 reads YYNGEE. V shed 1 base and J 5 bases; nucleotides not matched to a gene: 6. The CDR3: CASSVNRDRVETQYF. The CDR3 bases are TGTGCCAGCAGCGTAAACCGGGACAGGGTGGAGACCCAGTACTTC.

The chain carries TRBV19 and TRBJ2-3; maybe TRBD2 (6 bases). Trimming pared 3 bases from V and 4 bases from J, leaving 11 bases between. The CDR3 contains 14 residues. Germline V gene data show CDR1 as LNHDA and CDR2 as SQIVND (reference sequence). The DNA for the CDR3 is TGTGCCAGTAGTATGGGGGGATGGCCAGATACGCAGTATTTT. Encoded protein: CASSMGGWPDTQYF.

The J gene is TRBJ2-5, the V gene TRBV6-1, with TRBD1 matching over 9 bases. Germline CDR1 and CDR2: MNHNS and SASEGT. With V trimmed by 4 bases and J by 2 bases, 8 bases remained unmatched. This CDR3 has 16 amino acids. The CDR3 is CASSALSGTGQETQYF. CDR3 DNA: TGTGCCAGCAGTGCACTTTCCGGGACAGGGCAAGAGACCCAGTACTTC.

The chain combines TRBV2 with TRBJ2-1, with 8 bases that match TRBD2. Germline lookup yields CDR1 SNHLY and CDR2 FYNNEI. Losses at the gene ends were 1 base for V and 0 bases for J; bases not matched to a gene: 2. This CDR3 contains 16 residues. The CDR3 nucleotides are TGTGCCAGCAGTGAAGTGGGGACTAGCTCCTACAATGAGCAGTTCTTC. Amino acids: CASSEVGTSSYNEQFF.

The rearrangement uses TRBV10-3 and TRBJ2-1, with 7 bases fitting TRBD2. This CDR3 is 13 amino acids long. Trimming at V came to 6 bases and at J to 6 bases, leaving 5 bases not matched to a gene. In germline, CDR1 is ENHRY, CDR2 SYGVKD. The CDR3 loop reads CAIRAAGRNEQFF. In DNA, the CDR3 is TGTGCCATCAGAGCAGCGGGACGCAATGAGCAGTTCTTC.

This clone was counted a few times. The chain carries TRBV5-1 and TRBJ2-2; TRBD1 matches 11 bases. V lost 4 bases and J lost 3; bases outside the gene matches: 2. This CDR3 has 15 residues. In germline, CDR1 is SGHRS, CDR2 YFSETQ. For the CDR3, the DNA is TGCGCCAGCAGCCTGGACAGGGGGCACACCGGGGAGCTGTTTTTT. This encodes CASSLDRGHTGELFF.

A few counts support this clone. This chain uses TRBV7-9 with TRBJ2-1; 10 nucleotides line up with TRBD1. Germline CDR1 SEHNR, CDR2 FQNEAQ (reference sequence). J lost 8 bases, V lost 4 bases, and 5 bases had no gene match. This CDR3 region has 14 residues. CDR3 in amino acids: CASSSRDRGHEQFF. CDR3 nucleotides: TGTGCCAGCAGCTCCCGGGACAGGGGCCATGAGCAGTTCTTC.

This chain uses TRBV28 with TRBJ1-2; D not resolved. V was clipped by 6 bases and J by 7 bases, with 18 bases between them. Germline V CDR1 and CDR2: MDHEN, SYDVKM. There are 14 residues in the CDR3. CDR3 residues: CASSSSDWTGGYTF. CDR3 sequence (DNA): TGTGCCAGCAGCTCCTCGGACTGGACTGGTGGCTACACCTTC.

This sequence joins TRBV5-1 and TRBJ1-2; TRBD1 aligns across 11 bases. The ends lost 5 bases at V and 8 bases at J; junction bases unmatched: 14. The CDR3 contains 16 residues. Germline CDR1 SGHRS, CDR2 YFSETQ. CDR3 in amino acids: CASRQTGTGGNKGYTF. CDR3 coding DNA: TGCGCCAGCAGACAAACCGGGACAGGGGGGAATAAAGGCTACACCTTC.

The rearrangement uses TRBV2 and TRBJ1-4; D possibly corresponds to TRBD1 (6 bases). V was pared by 6 bases and J by 8 bases, with 19 bases between. The CDR3 consists of 15 residues. The germline CDR1 and CDR2 sequences are SNHLY and FYNNEI. The CDR3, as DNA: TGTGCCAGCAGGGATCTGGGACACCACGGAGAAAAACTGTTTTTT. It encodes CASRDLGHHGEKLFF.

The rearrangement links TRBV9 to TRBJ1-2; the D is unclear. Trimming took off 3 bases at V and 4 bases at J, with 4 bases between the two ends. CDR1 is SGDLS and CDR2 is YYNGEE in the germline V gene. The CDR3 contains 11 residues. CDR3 nucleotides: TGTGCCAGCAGCGCCGTCTATGGCTACACCTTC. The encoded protein is CASSAVYGYTF.